Below, 19 T cell receptor beta chains from the same sample are listed, as sequenced in a study of T-cell memory formation after mild COVID-19. TCRdb itself ran the 5' RACE reads through MiXCR, one entry per CDR3 protein. The table includes about 100,000 distinct CDR3 sequences, around 10% detected once. Source material: PBMCs or a T cell subset sorted from them (not recorded which). All receptors come from a man aged 18 to 30 who had mild COVID-19 (a few samples of this study predate the infection). Cell type and time point are not known.

This rearrangement joins TRBV6-5 to TRBJ2-5, with no clear D. Trimming shortened V by 2 bases and J by 8 bases, and 6 bases separated the two germline ends. This CDR3 contains 11 residues. The germline CDR1 and CDR2 sequences are MNHEY and SVGAGI. The CDR3 sequence: CASSYKSTQYF. For the CDR3, the DNA is TGTGCCAGCAGTTACAAGAGCACCCAGTACTTC.

This clonotype was seen a handful of times. The gene calls are TRBV5-1 and TRBJ2-5, with 9 bases lining up with TRBD1. The CDR3 contains 15 residues. Germline values: CDR1 SGHRS, CDR2 YFSETQ. V trimming: 4 bases; J trimming: 4 bases; junction bases outside the gene matches: 8. Here the CDR3 DNA reads TGCGCCAGCAGCGCGGGACAGGGTCGGGCAGAGACCCAGTACTTC. Its translation: CASSAGQGRAETQYF.

The rearrangement links TRBV6-5 to TRBJ1-1, with 8 bases that match TRBD1. The V segment lost 2 bases and the J segment 5 bases; nucleotides outside the gene matches: 4. The CDR3 is 14 amino acids. The germline CDR1 and CDR2 sequences are MNHEY and SVGAGI. The DNA for the CDR3 is TGTGCCAGCAGTTACGGGACAGGTTTAACTGAAGCTTTCTTT. Its translation: CASSYGTGLTEAFF.

This clonotype appeared a few times. This chain joins TRBV20-1 and TRBJ2-1; D not certain. This CDR3 is built from 15 residues. Per the germline V gene, CDR1 is DFQATT and CDR2 is SNEGSKA (reference sequence). V lost 1 base to trimming and J lost 5 bases, with 15 bases between them. CDR3 in amino acids: CSARVTTTINNEQFF. Here the CDR3 DNA reads TGCAGTGCTAGAGTTACCACAACAATAAACAATGAGCAGTTCTTC.

This clonotype was counted at least ten times. The rearrangement joins TRBV7-9 to TRBJ2-1; D ambiguous. The CDR3 has 11 residues. V was clipped by 3 bases and J by 6 bases, with 3 bases between them. Germline CDR1 reads SEHNR; CDR2 reads FQNEAQ (reference sequence). CDR3: CASSFRNEQFF. Written as DNA, the CDR3 is TGTGCCAGCAGCTTCCGCAATGAGCAGTTCTTC.

This clonotype was observed a handful of times. The genes are TRBV28 and TRBJ2-1; D unclear. The CDR3 runs to 15 residues. Looked up from germline, CDR1 is MDHEN and CDR2 is SYDVKM. The V gene lost 1 base and the J gene lost 0 bases, with 7 bases spanning the gap. In nucleotides, the CDR3 is TGTGCCAGCAGTTTATTGTTAAGCTCCTACAATGAGCAGTTCTTC. It translates to CASSLLLSSYNEQFF.

This sequence joins TRBV11-2 and TRBJ2-7; unclear D gene. Germline V gene lookup returns CDR1 SGHAT and CDR2 FQNNGV. The CDR3 covers 14 residues. V was clipped by 2 bases and J by 4 bases, with 12 bases between them. CDR3 loop: CASSLIPSNYEQYF. The CDR3 region has the DNA TGTGCCAGCAGCTTAATCCCCAGCAATTACGAGCAGTACTTC.

This CDR3 is CAISLDRGLTEAFF. DNA of the CDR3: TGTGCCATCAGCCTGGACAGGGGGCTAACTGAAGCTTTCTTT. V gene TRBV10-3 combines with J gene TRBJ1-1; TRBD1 agrees at 11 bases. The germline V gene encodes CDR1 ENHRY and CDR2 SYGVKD. The CDR3 is 14 residues long. The junction had 5 bases not matched to a gene; V was cut back by 6 bases and J by 5 bases.

The V gene is TRBV12-3 or TRBV12-4, the J gene TRBJ2-7; TRBD1 matches at 7 bases. The CDR3 is 14 amino acids. J lost 4 bases, V lost 6 bases, and 9 bases had no gene match. CDR3 bases: TGTGCCAGCAGCCGAAGGGACAGCTTATACGAGCAGTACTTC. Protein sequence: CASSRRDSLYEQYF.

This clonotype came up a few times. The rearrangement uses TRBV20-1 and TRBJ2-2, with TRBD2 matching over 10 bases. From germline, CDR1 is DFQATT and CDR2 SNEGSKA (reference sequence). The CDR3 is 15 amino acids. V shed 6 bases and J 7 bases; nucleotides not matched to a gene: 11. CDR3 DNA sequence: TGCAGTGCGGCGGATAGCGGGGGGTTTATCGGGGAGCTGTTTTTT. Amino acids: CSAADSGGFIGELFF.

This clonotype appeared a few times. The chain joins TRBV27 to TRBJ2-7; 9 bases agree with TRBD1. The trim removed 0 bases at V and 2 bases at J, leaving 5 bases unmatched. Germline lookup yields CDR1 MNHEY and CDR2 SMNVEV (reference sequence). The CDR3 runs to 16 residues. CDR3 region: CASSLSIGDRAYEQYF. The CDR3 nucleotides are TGTGCCAGCAGTTTATCGATAGGGGACAGGGCCTACGAGCAGTACTTC.

This clonotype was counted between two and nine times. The chain uses TRBV19 and TRBJ1-1; unclear D gene. Per germline, CDR1 LNHDA and CDR2 SQIVND (reference sequence). This CDR3 spans 12 amino acids. Trimming pared 5 bases from V and 6 bases from J, leaving 10 bases between. The CDR3, as DNA: TGTGCCAGTAGTGTCCTAGGCTCTGAAGCTTTCTTT. Translating it yields CASSVLGSEAFF. Full variable domain (remainder filled in from reference TRBV19 and TRBJ1-1): DGGITQSPKYLFRKEGQNVTLSCEQNLNHDAMYWYRQDPGQGLRLIYYSQIVNDFQKGDIAEGYSVSREKKESFPLTVTSAQKNPTAFYLCASSVLGSEAFFGQGTRLTVV.

The CDR3 coding sequence is TGTGCCAGCAGCTTAGGGTCGGCCAATGAGCAGTTCTTC. It translates to CASSLGSANEQFF. The chain is built from TRBV7-8 and TRBJ2-1, with D uncertain. Germline loops: CDR1 SGHVS, CDR2 FQNEAQ. The V end lost 1 base, the J end lost 6 bases, and 7 bases lay between the germline ends. The CDR3 has 13 residues.

A few counts support this clonotype. DNA for the CDR3: TGTGCCAGCAGCCCCGGTAGCGGGGGCGGGGAGACCCAGTACTTC. Translated, it gives CASSPGSGGGETQYF. The chain carries TRBV3-1 and TRBJ2-5; the match to TRBD2 covers 9 bases. Trimming removed 4 bases from V and 5 bases from J; junction bases left unmatched: 8. CDR3 size: 15 residues. The germline V gene encodes CDR1 LGHDT and CDR2 YNNKEL (reference sequence).

This clonotype has just a few counts. This rearrangement joins TRBV19 to TRBJ2-5; D is unclear. The CDR3 has 14 residues. V was clipped by 4 bases and J by 3 bases, with 12 bases between them. Germline loops: CDR1 LNHDA, CDR2 SQIVND (reference sequence). CDR3 protein: CASSTLGREETQYF. CDR3 nucleotides: TGTGCCAGTAGTACCCTCGGAAGGGAAGAGACCCAGTACTTC.

The chain couples TRBV28 to TRBJ1-5; the D gene is possibly TRBD1 (6 bases). V was cut by 6 bases and J by 2 bases, with 14 bases left in between. Per the germline V gene, CDR1 is MDHEN and CDR2 is SYDVKM. The CDR3 contains 15 residues. Here the CDR3 DNA reads TGTGCCAGCAGCCTCCGGGGGCGGCGCAATCAGCCCCAGCATTTT. Its translation: CASSLRGRRNQPQHF.

This clonotype occurred a few times. The chain couples TRBV5-1 to TRBJ2-3, with a weak D call TRBD2 (7 bases). Germline CDR1 SGHRS, CDR2 YFSETQ. The CDR3 extends over 18 amino acids. The V end was cut by 4 bases, the J end by 1 base, with 22 bases between. The CDR3 region has the DNA TGCGCCAGCAGCCCTCATAGGGGGGGGGCAGCGGGCACAGATACGCAGTATTTT. Translation: CASSPHRGGAAGTDTQYF.

J is TRBJ2-5 and V is TRBV15; D is undetermined. The germline V and J ends were trimmed by 2 bases and 10 bases, with 11 bases remaining between them. Germline-derived CDR1 and CDR2 are LNHNV and YYDKDF (reference sequence). The CDR3 has 12 amino acids. This CDR3 is CATSRTARIQYF. The CDR3 region has the DNA TGTGCCACCAGCAGAACTGCGAGGATCCAGTACTTC.

This chain links TRBV7-8 with TRBJ1-1; 9 bases map to TRBD1. V lost 5 bases, J lost 3 bases, and 10 bases stayed unmatched. Germline V CDR1 and CDR2: SGHVS, FQNEAQ. This CDR3 comprises 16 residues. This CDR3 is CASSNRDRDGDTEAFF. CDR3 DNA sequence: TGTGCCAGCAGCAACCGGGACAGGGATGGGGACACTGAAGCTTTCTTT.